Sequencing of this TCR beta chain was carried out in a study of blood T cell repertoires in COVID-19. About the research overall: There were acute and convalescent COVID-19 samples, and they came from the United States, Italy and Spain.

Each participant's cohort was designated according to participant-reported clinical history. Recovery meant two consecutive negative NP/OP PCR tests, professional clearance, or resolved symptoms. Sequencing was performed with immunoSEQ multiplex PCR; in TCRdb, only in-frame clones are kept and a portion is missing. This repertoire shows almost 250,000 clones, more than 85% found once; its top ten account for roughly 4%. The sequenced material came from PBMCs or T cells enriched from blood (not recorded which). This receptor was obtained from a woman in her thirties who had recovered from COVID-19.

CDR3 in DNA: TGTGCCAGCTCACAACAGGGTTTTCAGCCCCAGCATTTT. The encoded protein is CASSQQGFQPQHF. The chain carries TRBV18 and TRBJ1-5, with D perhaps matching TRBD1 (6 bases). The CDR3 has 13 residues. V dropped 4 bases and J dropped 6 bases, with 10 bases sitting between them. In germline, CDR1 is KGHSH, CDR2 LQKENI.